The sequence of this T cell receptor (beta chain) was determined in a study of cytomegalovirus exposure and HLA in healthy donors. Across the study: An early release of data contained approximately 80 million unique TCRs, which came from HLA-typed donors.

The germline V and J ends were trimmed by 0 bases and 0 bases, with 10 bases remaining between them. This CDR3 has 17 amino acids. Germline values: CDR1 SGHRS, CDR2 YFSETQ. Study conclusions and caveats: For cytomegalovirus status, the classifier reportedly gave diagnoses with high specificity and sensitivity. In a later analysis, most CMV-associated TCR beta chains appeared HLA-restricted.

Concerning this clone: As yet, its antigen is unknown.

60 Vbeta and 13 Jbeta primers were used in PCR. TCRdb keeps only in-frame clones here, not all; method: immunoSEQ multiplex PCR. The repertoire holds about 160,000 clones, with around 88% as singletons. The chain has TRBV5-1 and TRBJ2-6; D not certain. The source of this sequence is a woman in her twenties or thirties in good health and CMV-seronegative. The specimen was PBMCs. The CDR3 DNA reads as TGCGCCAGCAGCTTGGTGGGCCAAAACTCTGGGGCCAACGTCCTGACTTTC. Encoded protein: CASSLVGQNSGANVLTF.